This TCR beta chain was recovered during a study of cytomegalovirus exposure and HLA in healthy donors. The study, taken as a whole, reports: Immune exposure data for these donors was limited to CMV serostatus. Several of the most significant clusters were apparently associated with common viral pathogens in a later analysis. Indistinguishable V segments, including TRBV6-2 and TRBV6-3, were excluded.

Details on this clone: Its specificity is unknown.

Both 60 Vbeta primers and 13 Jbeta primers went into the PCR. Sequenced by immunoSEQ multiplex PCR; TCRdb stores in-frame clones only, minus some. The repertoire has under 200,000 clones, roughly 83% of them found once; the top ten carry 0.38%. Germline CDR1 reads SGHDT; CDR2 reads YYEEEE. V lost 3 bases, J lost 11 bases, and 15 bases stayed unmatched. This CDR3 has 15 residues. The chain has TRBV5-6 and TRBJ2-5; 8 positions match TRBD2. Sequences were obtained from PBMCs. The TCR was taken from a boy younger than 10 in good health and CMV-seronegative. In nucleotides, the CDR3 is TGTGCCAGCAGCTCCCCGGGGGGGCCGGTCAGAGAGCAGTACTTC. Its protein product is CASSSPGGPVREQYF.